A single sample gave rise to the 8 T cell receptor beta chains below, sequenced in a study of OX40 agonist ivuxolimab in advanced cancers. The protocol was immunoSEQ multiplex PCR, while the TCRdb copy is restricted to in-frame clones and leaves out a portion. The profile shows 77,000 or so clones, roughly 80% of them singletons. The sample in question was CD4+ or CD8+ T cells sorted from blood, obtained in a trial of the OX40 agonist ivuxolimab. The source is an adult with an advanced solid tumor such as melanoma, head and neck, liver or kidney cancer.

This clone was seen a few times. The rearrangement joins TRBV2 to TRBJ1-3, with a tentative D call TRBD1 (5 bases). Germline V gives CDR1 SNHLY, CDR2 FYNNEI. CDR3 length: 14 residues. The V gene lost 1 base and the J gene lost 8 bases, with 12 bases spanning the gap. This CDR3 reads CASSEGRDGYTIYF. The CDR3 DNA follows: TGTGCCAGCAGTGAAGGCAGGGACGGATACACCATATATTTT.

This clone appeared a single time. V usage is TRBV9 and J usage is TRBJ1-3, with D perhaps matching TRBD1 (6 bases). This CDR3 has 15 residues. The V and J ends lost 3 bases and 3 bases respectively, with 13 bases between them. Per the germline V gene, CDR1 is SGDLS and CDR2 is YYNGEE. The CDR3 nucleotides are TGTGCCAGCAGCGCGGACAGTTTTTTTGGAAACACCATATATTTT. Translating gives CASSADSFFGNTIYF.

The chain combines TRBV6-5 with TRBJ2-1, with 7 bases aligning to TRBD1. Germline lookup yields CDR1 MNHEY and CDR2 SVGAGI. The CDR3 contains 14 residues. V was pared by 3 bases and J by 7 bases, with 6 bases of the junction left unmatched. CDR3 DNA: TGTGCCAGCAGTTATCCGACAGGGAGTAATGAGCAGTTCTTC. Its translation is CASSYPTGSNEQFF.

This sequence joins TRBV18 and TRBJ1-3; D is unclear. There are 16 residues in the CDR3. Germline V gives CDR1 KGHSH, CDR2 LQKENI. Trimming stripped 3 bases from V and 0 bases from J, with 12 bases between. CDR3 residues: CASSPLLGSSGNTIYF. CDR3 sequence (DNA): TGTGCCAGCTCACCCCTGCTCGGTTCCTCTGGAAACACCATATATTTT.

This clone showed up just once. V usage is TRBV10-3 and J usage is TRBJ2-7; weak D call: TRBD2 (6 bases). Deletions cut 3 bases from V and 0 bases from J, with 15 bases between. Germline assignment: CDR1 ENHRY and CDR2 SYGVKD. CDR3 length: 16 residues. In DNA, the CDR3 is TGTGCCATCAGTGACGTGGGCGGGGACCGCTCCTACGAGCAGTACTTC. Protein product: CAISDVGGDRSYEQYF.

This chain uses TRBV14 with TRBJ2-7; D gene uncertain. The CDR3 runs to 14 residues. V was pared by 4 bases and J by 0 bases, with 10 bases between. CDR1 SGHDN and CDR2 FVKESK come from the germline V gene. CDR3 coding DNA: TGTGCCAGCAGCCCCTCGGTAAGCTCCTACGAGCAGTACTTC. Encoded protein: CASSPSVSSYEQYF.

V usage is TRBV5-1 and J usage is TRBJ1-2; unclear D gene. V was shortened by 3 bases and J by 4 bases, with 16 bases between the two germline ends. The length of the CDR3 is 15 residues. Germline CDR1 SGHRS, CDR2 YFSETQ. The CDR3 DNA is TGCGCCAGCAGCTCTTTCGTCGACATCTCCTATGGCTACACCTTC. As protein: CASSSFVDISYGYTF.

This clone was observed a single time. This chain joins TRBV5-4 and TRBJ2-7, with TRBD2 matching 12 bases. Germline CDR1 SGHNT, CDR2 YYREEE (reference sequence). J was trimmed by 3 bases and V by 3 bases; bases with no gene match: 4. This CDR3 is built from 15 residues. Here the CDR3 reads CASSSSGGGFYEQYF. CDR3 DNA sequence: TGTGCCAGCAGCTCTAGCGGGGGGGGATTCTACGAGCAGTACTTC.